What follows are 13 T cell receptor beta chains derived from one specimen sequenced in a study of T cells in Graves' hyperthyroidism and ophthalmopathy. TCR beta CDR3 region amplification was performed from RNA transcripts. A first-round RT-PCR of the TCR CDR3 used the HTBI primer set. TCRdb passed the multiplex PCR reads through MiXCR, listing each CDR3 protein once. This sample has a few hundred thousand distinct CDR3 sequences, with about 15% found just once. Material: blood. The receptors here all came from a woman aged 25 to 45 with Graves' hyperthyroidism that later progressed to Graves' ophthalmopathy.

The chain uses TRBV19 and TRBJ2-7; TRBD1 agrees at 11 bases. The V gene end was trimmed by 7 bases and the J gene end by 4 bases; junction bases not matched to a gene: 6. This CDR3 region has 14 residues. CDR1 is LNHDA and CDR2 is SQIVND in the germline V gene (reference sequence). The CDR3 sequence is CASTSGTGGYEQYF. The CDR3 DNA reads TGTGCCAGTACTTCCGGGACAGGGGGTTACGAGCAGTACTTC. Variable domain in full (rest from reference TRBV19 and TRBJ2-7): DGGITQSPKYLFRKEGQNVTLSCEQNLNHDAMYWYRQDPGQGLRLIYYSQIVNDFQKGDIAEGYSVSREKKESFPLTVTSAQKNPTAFYLCASTSGTGGYEQYFGPGTRLTVT.

There are many counts of this clonotype. The genes are TRBV3-1 and TRBJ1-1; D possibly corresponds to TRBD1 (6 bases). Per germline, CDR1 LGHDT and CDR2 YNNKEL (reference sequence). This CDR3 is built from 13 residues. V was clipped by 4 bases and J by 6 bases, with 12 bases between them. CDR3 bases: TGTGCCAGCAGCCCCCGGGGGGCGCCTGAAGCTTTCTTT. Protein product: CASSPRGAPEAFF. Full variable domain (remainder filled in from reference TRBV3-1 and TRBJ1-1): DTAVSQTPKYLVTQMGNDKSIKCEQNLGHDTMYWYKQDSKKFLKIMFSYNNKELIINETVPNRFSPKSPDKAHLNLHINSLELGDSAVYFCASSPRGAPEAFFGQGTRLTVV.

This clonotype appeared many times. The chain recombines TRBV6-5 with TRBJ2-5; D remains ambiguous. V dropped 2 bases and J dropped 0 bases, with 7 bases sitting between them. The CDR3 extends over 14 amino acids. CDR1 and CDR2 from the germline V gene are MNHEY and SVGAGI. In DNA form, the CDR3 reads TGTGCCAGCAGTTACATCAGCAACCAAGAGACCCAGTACTTC. It is translated as CASSYISNQETQYF.

This clonotype came up many times. The chain joins TRBV6-1 to TRBJ1-5; D is undetermined. Germline CDR1 reads MNHNS; CDR2 reads SASEGT. V was shortened by 5 bases and J by 11 bases, with 16 bases between the two germline ends. This CDR3 has 13 residues. Here the CDR3 DNA reads TGTGCCAGCAGTTATACTAGGCTGTCGACCCAGCATTTT. It specifies CASSYTRLSTQHF.

Ten or more counts support this clonotype. The CDR3 loop is CASSVDPLFPSPLHF. The CDR3 DNA sequence: TGTGCCAGCAGCGTAGACCCCCTTTTCCCTTCACCCCTCCACTTT. This chain uses TRBV9 with TRBJ1-6; no clear D. CDR3 length equals 15 residues. Trimming shortened V by 0 bases and J by 9 bases, and 13 bases separated the two germline ends. Germline V gene sequence: CDR1 SGDLS, CDR2 YYNGEE.

A remark on this clonotype: This may be a read error, as it is one base from a much larger clone. CDR3 bases: TGTGCCAGCAGGAGGGAAACTAACTATGGCTACACCTTC. Its translation is CASRRETNYGYTF. The rearrangement uses TRBV2 and TRBJ1-2; D remains unclear. The CDR3 sequence is 13 residues long. Germline assignment: CDR1 SNHLY and CDR2 FYNNEI. Trimming removed 6 bases at V and 0 bases at J, with 8 bases between.

This clonotype was picked up many times. J is TRBJ1-1 and V is TRBV29-1; D may be TRBD1 (6 bases). The V gene's germline CDR1 is SQVTM and CDR2 ANQGSEA. The CDR3 totals 12 residues. V gave up 3 bases and J gave up 1 base, with 6 bases separating them. CDR3 DNA: TGCAGCGTTGACAGGGGGAACACTGAAGCTTTCTTT. This codes for CSVDRGNTEAFF.

This clonotype was counted a few times. The V and J genes are TRBV4-1 and TRBJ2-2, with 7 bases aligning to TRBD1. The CDR3 runs to 16 residues. The germline V gene encodes CDR1 MGHRA and CDR2 YSYEKL. The ends lost 4 bases at V and 1 base at J; junction bases unmatched: 6. CDR3 loop: CASSPTGTVNTGELFF. The CDR3 DNA follows: TGCGCCAGCAGCCCTACCGGGACAGTGAACACCGGGGAGCTGTTTTTT.

In the case of this clonotype: A much bigger clone sits one base away, suggesting this may be a read error. The chain employs TRBV6-1 and TRBJ2-3; 7 nucleotides agree with TRBD1. V dropped 6 bases and J dropped 1; count of bases not matched to a gene: 13. This CDR3 contains 17 residues. CDR1 MNHNS and CDR2 SASEGT come from the germline V gene. For the CDR3, the DNA is TGTGCCAGCAGCACTTTCCTCCGGACAGGACGCACAGATACGCAGTATTTT. The encoded protein is CASSTFLRTGRTDTQYF.

The chain links TRBV20-1 to TRBJ2-3, with 7 bases aligning to TRBD2. Germline V gene lookup returns CDR1 DFQATT and CDR2 SNEGSKA (reference sequence). The V gene end was trimmed by 2 bases and the J gene end by 2 bases; junction bases not matched to a gene: 1. The CDR3 totals 13 residues. The CDR3 nucleotides are TGCAGTGCTAGACTAGCGGACACAGATACGCAGTATTTT. This codes for CSARLADTDTQYF.

Regarding this clonotype: This may arise from a read error, as a much more abundant clone is one base away. V and J are TRBV29-1 and TRBJ2-1; 10 bases agree with TRBD1. The CDR3 is made up of 17 amino acids. Germline CDR1 is SQVTM and CDR2 is ANQGSEA. The V segment lost 1 base and the J segment 9 bases; nucleotides outside the gene matches: 15. The CDR3 region is CSVEGSRSWTGGFEQFF. The CDR3 nucleotides are TGCAGCGTTGAAGGAAGTCGGTCGTGGACAGGGGGTTTTGAGCAGTTCTTC.

This clonotype was counted ten times or more. The gene calls are TRBV19 and TRBJ1-5; D gene ambiguous. Per germline, CDR1 LNHDA and CDR2 SQIVND (reference sequence). This CDR3 has 13 amino acids. V dropped 4 bases and J dropped 6 bases, with 10 bases sitting between them. CDR3 bases: TGTGCCAGTAGTACCGGCCCTGGTCAGCCCCAGCATTTT. Protein: CASSTGPGQPQHF.

This clonotype was seen repeatedly, ten times or more. This chain joins TRBV29-1 and TRBJ1-2, with TRBD1 as a possible D gene (5 bases). The CDR3 loop spans 11 amino acids. Germline assignment: CDR1 SQVTM and CDR2 ANQGSEA. Trimming pared 3 bases from V and 6 bases from J, leaving 8 bases between. CDR3 residues: CSVEQGDGYTF. For the CDR3, the DNA is TGCAGCGTTGAGCAAGGGGATGGCTACACCTTC.